This TCR beta chain is drawn from a study of T-cell memory formation after mild COVID-19. Notes on the study in general: Whether second-wave clones peaking at day 37 were SARS-CoV-2 specific went unconfirmed.

Using its own MiXCR run on the 5' RACE reads, TCRdb lists one record per CDR3 protein. The sample lists 190,000 or so distinct CDR3 sequences, about 22% seen once, with under 30% in the top ten. There are 15 residues in the CDR3. Germline CDR1 is SGHRS and CDR2 is YFSETQ. J was trimmed by 5 bases and V by 0 bases; bases with no gene match: 6. With regard to this clonotype: The antigen is not known.

The TCR sequence derives from an adult woman who had mild COVID-19 (a few samples of this study predate the infection). Cell type and time point are not known. The chain couples TRBV5-1 to TRBJ2-5, with 8 bases lining up with TRBD1. Sequencing was done on a sample of PBMCs or a T cell subset sorted from them (not recorded which). The CDR3 nucleotides read TGCGCCAGCAGCTTGGGGACAGGGTTGTTGGAGACCCAGTACTTC. Its protein is CASSLGTGLLETQYF.